The 18 T cell receptor beta chains listed next were all sequenced from one sample in a study of blood T cell repertoires in COVID-19. Some clones are missing from TCRdb's copy, which holds only in-frame ones; the method was immunoSEQ multiplex PCR. The sample holds about 220,000 clones, 85% to 90% seen once. The sequenced sample consisted of PBMCs or T cells enriched from blood (not recorded which). All receptors come from a woman aged 18-29 years in a cohort exposed to, infected with or recovered from COVID-19 (not recorded which).

V gene TRBV6-5 combines with J gene TRBJ1-5; 8 bases are shared with TRBD1. J gave up 6 bases and V 5 bases, and 6 bases lay outside the gene matches. CDR3 length: 14 amino acids. Germline-derived CDR1 and CDR2 are MNHEY and SVGAGI. The CDR3 loop reads CASSKTGVGQPQHF. CDR3 bases: TGTGCCAGCAGTAAGACAGGGGTGGGTCAGCCCCAGCATTTT.

As to this clone: In the same sample, other DNA sequences code for this CDR3. The rearrangement uses TRBV9 and TRBJ1-2; 8 bases align to TRBD1. Trimming at V came to 0 bases and at J to 2 bases, leaving 0 bases not matched to a gene. The CDR3 covers 14 residues. The germline V gene has CDR1 SGDLS and CDR2 YYNGEE. CDR3 residues: CASSVGQGNYGYTF. The CDR3 coding sequence is TGTGCCAGCAGCGTAGGACAGGGGAACTATGGCTACACCTTC. Full variable domain (remainder filled in from reference TRBV9 and TRBJ1-2): DSGVTQTPKHLITATGQRVTLRCSPRSGDLSVYWYQQSLDQGLQFLIQYYNGEERAKGNILERFSAQQFPDLHSELNLSSLELGDSALYFCASSVGQGNYGYTFGSGTRLTVV.

This rearrangement joins TRBV4-1 to TRBJ2-4; 9 nucleotides line up with TRBD1. The CDR3 loop spans 16 amino acids. The J segment lost 0 bases and the V segment lost 3 bases, leaving 3 bases of the junction unmatched. Per germline, CDR1 MGHRA and CDR2 YSYEKL. The CDR3 sequence: CASSQGQGVAKNIQYF. As DNA, the CDR3 is TGCGCCAGCAGCCAGGGACAGGGCGTAGCCAAAAACATTCAGTACTTC.

The chain joins TRBV2 to TRBJ1-1, with D possibly TRBD1 on 6 matching bases. The CDR3 loop spans 13 amino acids. CDR1 is SNHLY, CDR2 FYNNEI, per germline. V was shortened by 7 bases and J by 11 bases, with 20 bases between the two germline ends. The CDR3 DNA reads as TGTGCCAGCACCGGACAGCGTCAGTCTTTTGCTTTCTTT. This translates into CASTGQRQSFAFF.

The rearrangement joins TRBV19 to TRBJ1-2; D remains unclear. Looked up from germline, CDR1 is LNHDA and CDR2 is SQIVND (reference sequence). The CDR3 sequence is 15 residues long. V shed 6 bases and J shed 4 bases, with 18 bases lying between them. The CDR3 loop reads CASSPSMRQSYGYTF. The CDR3 region has the DNA TGTGCCAGTAGCCCATCCATGCGGCAGAGCTATGGCTACACCTTC.

Here the CDR3 reads CASSVTPPSRNSPLHF. CDR3 coding DNA: TGTGCCAGCAGTGTAACTCCACCCTCTCGTAATTCACCCCTCCACTTT. The gene calls are TRBV6-1 and TRBJ1-6; D remains unclear. CDR3 length: 16 residues. From germline, CDR1 is MNHNS and CDR2 SASEGT. V dropped 4 bases and J dropped 6 bases, with 16 bases sitting between them.

This chain uses TRBV10-2 with TRBJ1-5, with 7 bases aligning to TRBD1. Germline CDR1 reads WSHSY; CDR2 reads SAAADI. V trimming: 3 bases; J trimming: 4 bases; junction bases outside the gene matches: 0. The CDR3 spans 13 residues. CDR3 DNA sequence: TGCGCCAGCAGTGAACAGGGGAATCAGCCCCAGCATTTT. This sequence encodes CASSEQGNQPQHF.

This clone was detected once. J is TRBJ1-4 and V is TRBV6-5, with D possibly matching TRBD1 (5 bases). Germline V gives CDR1 MNHEY, CDR2 SVGAGI. CDR3 length: 15 amino acids. Between the trimmed V and J ends, which lost 2 bases and 4 bases, there was a span of 11 bases. CDR3: CASSYGAGDNEKLFF. The CDR3 DNA reads TGTGCCAGCAGTTACGGGGCGGGGGATAATGAAAAACTGTTTTTT.

This clone appeared a few times. V usage is TRBV27 and J usage is TRBJ2-2, with 8 bases fitting TRBD2. The CDR3 contains 15 residues. In germline, CDR1 is MNHEY, CDR2 SMNVEV (reference sequence). V lost 0 bases to trimming and J lost 6 bases; unmatched junction nucleotides: 3. The CDR3 protein is CASSLSGRDPGELFF. CDR3 bases: TGTGCCAGCAGTTTATCCGGGAGGGATCCCGGGGAGCTGTTTTTT.

The genes are TRBV10-1 and TRBJ2-3; TRBD2 matches at 13 bases. Germline CDR1 reads WNHNN; CDR2 reads SYGVQD (reference sequence). The CDR3 totals 16 residues. The trim removed 2 bases at V and 1 base at J, leaving 0 bases unmatched. In DNA, the CDR3 is TGCGCCAGCAGTGAGACTAGCGGGGGGGGCACAGATACGCAGTATTTT. This codes for CASSETSGGGTDTQYF.

The chain is built from TRBV4-2 and TRBJ2-3; possibly TRBD2 for D (6 bases). This CDR3 spans 18 amino acids. V lost 0 bases and J lost 0, with 16 bases in between. Germline CDR1 reads LGHNA; CDR2 reads YNFKEQ. The CDR3 loop is CASSQESFGRDSTDTQYF. The CDR3, as DNA: TGTGCCAGCAGCCAAGAATCTTTTGGGCGGGATAGCACAGATACGCAGTATTTT.

The rearrangement uses TRBV7-9 and TRBJ1-1; 10 bases fit TRBD1. Unmatched junction bases numbered 5, after V lost 3 bases and J lost 4 bases. There are 15 residues in the CDR3. Germline V lookup: CDR1 SEHNR, CDR2 FQNEAQ (reference sequence). The CDR3 nucleotides read TGTGCCAGCAGCTTCCGACAGGGGGCGCTCACTGAAGCTTTCTTT. Its translation is CASSFRQGALTEAFF.

This clone showed up just a few times. CDR3 nucleotide sequence: TGCGCCAGCAGCCAAGAGTGGCAGAACACTGAAGCTTTCTTT. Protein sequence: CASSQEWQNTEAFF. The chain combines TRBV4-1 with TRBJ1-1; no firm D call. This CDR3 has 14 amino acids. Trimming left V 0 bases short and J 1 base short, with 6 bases between. In germline, CDR1 is MGHRA, CDR2 YSYEKL.

The J gene is TRBJ1-1, the V gene TRBV10-3; TRBD1 aligns across 7 bases. Germline loops: CDR1 ENHRY, CDR2 SYGVKD. The length of the CDR3 is 14 residues. Germline trimming cut 7 bases from V and 1 base from J; bases unmatched to any gene: 6. As DNA, the CDR3 is TGTGCCATCACCCCCCAGGGGGGGAACACTGAAGCTTTCTTT. This translates into CAITPQGGNTEAFF.

The rearrangement uses TRBV11-3 and TRBJ2-1; D ambiguous. V was clipped by 1 base and J by 4 bases, with 5 bases between them. There are 13 residues in the CDR3. Germline assignment: CDR1 SGHNT and CDR2 YENEEA. CDR3 nucleotides: TGTGCCAGCAGCTTAGGTCTTTACAATGAGCAGTTCTTC. Its translation is CASSLGLYNEQFF.

V is TRBV18 and J is TRBJ1-2, with D perhaps matching TRBD1 (5 bases). The CDR3 is 15 amino acids. V lost 2 bases and J 2 bases, leaving 12 bases between the germline ends. Per germline, CDR1 KGHSH and CDR2 LQKENI. For the CDR3, the DNA is TGTGCCAGCTCACCAAGCAGGGAAGGCAACTATGGCTACACCTTC. This gives the protein CASSPSREGNYGYTF.

The V gene is TRBV27, the J gene TRBJ2-7; maybe TRBD2 (6 bases). Trimming cost V 5 bases and J 3 bases, with 14 bases left between them. CDR3 size: 14 residues. Germline V lookup: CDR1 MNHEY, CDR2 SMNVEV (reference sequence). The CDR3 loop reads CASSPGDSNYEQYF. CDR3 bases: TGTGCCAGCAGTCCTGGGGACTCCAACTACGAGCAGTACTTC.

The CDR3, as DNA: TGTGCCAGCAGCTTGGGGTCAGGCGACTATAATTCACCCCTCCACTTT. As protein: CASSLGSGDYNSPLHF. The chain uses TRBV5-6 and TRBJ1-6; D gene unclear. The CDR3 length is 16 residues. Trimming left V 0 bases short and J 3 bases short, with 10 bases between. CDR1 is SGHDT and CDR2 is YYEEEE in the germline V gene.